This TCR beta chain was sequenced during a study of T cell repertoires in cytomegalovirus infection. As for the study in general: Newly reported HLA-C-restricted and thoroughly characterized HLA-B-restricted CMV epitopes were employed. Matching HLA type, along with CMV infection, was indicated by public TCR beta signatures.

This clonotype has only a few counts. What it binds is unknown. From the reads, TCRdb called clonotypes with MiXCR, one entry per CDR3 protein. The data show about 160,000 distinct CDR3 sequences, about a fifth seen once. General study points: HLA-C-restricted, CMV-specific TCR beta clonotypes were dominant ex vivo. Cumulative frequency of public TCR beta families picked out carriers of CMV plus the relevant HLA.

The source is a human donor in good health (CMV status not recorded). Some clones in this sample may be carry-over from other donors' samples. Source: CD8+ T cells from cultured PBMCs, taken from culture after CMV antigen stimulation.

CDR3 region: CASSPPRDNMNTEAFF. The CDR3 coding sequence is TGTGCCAGCAGCCCACCCCGCGACAACATGAACACTGAAGCTTTCTTT. This sequence joins TRBV7-6 and TRBJ1-1; D ambiguous. V lost 5 bases, J lost 0 bases, and 16 bases lay in between. The CDR3 loop spans 16 amino acids. Germline CDR1 SGHVS, CDR2 FNYEAQ.